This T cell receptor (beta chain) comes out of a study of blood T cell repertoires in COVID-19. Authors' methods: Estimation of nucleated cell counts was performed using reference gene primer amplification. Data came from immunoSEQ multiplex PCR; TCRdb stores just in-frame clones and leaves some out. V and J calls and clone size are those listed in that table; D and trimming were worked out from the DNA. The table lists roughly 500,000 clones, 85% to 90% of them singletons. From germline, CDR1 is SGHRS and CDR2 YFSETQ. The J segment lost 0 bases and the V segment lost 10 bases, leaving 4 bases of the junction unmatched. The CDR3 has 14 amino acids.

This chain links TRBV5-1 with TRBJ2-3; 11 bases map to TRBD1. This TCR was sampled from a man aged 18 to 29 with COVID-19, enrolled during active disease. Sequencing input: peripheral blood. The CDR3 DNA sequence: TGCGCCTCCTGGGACAGGGGGAGCACAGATACGCAGTATTTT. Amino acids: CASWDRGSTDTQYF.